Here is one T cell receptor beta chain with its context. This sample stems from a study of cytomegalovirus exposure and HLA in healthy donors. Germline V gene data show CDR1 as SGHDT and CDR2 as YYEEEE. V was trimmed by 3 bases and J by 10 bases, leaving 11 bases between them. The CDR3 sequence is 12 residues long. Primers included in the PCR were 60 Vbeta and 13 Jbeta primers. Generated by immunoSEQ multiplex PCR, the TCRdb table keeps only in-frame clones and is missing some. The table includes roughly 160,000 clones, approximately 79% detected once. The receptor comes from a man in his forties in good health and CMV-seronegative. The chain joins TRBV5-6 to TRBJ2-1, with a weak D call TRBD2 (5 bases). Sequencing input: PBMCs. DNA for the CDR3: TGTGCCAGCAGCTGGGAGTGGTCCGAGCAGTTCTTC. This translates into CASSWEWSEQFF.